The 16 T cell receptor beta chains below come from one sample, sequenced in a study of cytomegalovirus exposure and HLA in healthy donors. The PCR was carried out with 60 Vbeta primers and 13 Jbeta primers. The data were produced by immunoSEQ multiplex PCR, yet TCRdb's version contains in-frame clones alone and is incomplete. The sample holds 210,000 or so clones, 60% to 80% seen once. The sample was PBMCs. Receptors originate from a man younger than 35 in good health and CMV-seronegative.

CDR3 residues: CASSRGLAGEQYF. The CDR3 bases are TGTGCCAGCAGCCGCGGACTAGCGGGTGAGCAGTACTTC. The chain uses TRBV11-3 and TRBJ2-7; 11 bases map to TRBD2. J was trimmed by 7 bases and V by 5 bases; bases with no gene match: 4. CDR3 size: 13 residues. The germline CDR1 and CDR2 sequences are SGHNT and YENEEA.

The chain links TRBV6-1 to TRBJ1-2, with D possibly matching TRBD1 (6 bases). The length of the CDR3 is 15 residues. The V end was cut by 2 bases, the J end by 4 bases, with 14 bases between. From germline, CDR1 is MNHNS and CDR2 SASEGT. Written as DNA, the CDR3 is TGTGCCAGCAGTGAACGGCGGGGGCAAGGCTATGGCTACACCTTC. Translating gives CASSERRGQGYGYTF.

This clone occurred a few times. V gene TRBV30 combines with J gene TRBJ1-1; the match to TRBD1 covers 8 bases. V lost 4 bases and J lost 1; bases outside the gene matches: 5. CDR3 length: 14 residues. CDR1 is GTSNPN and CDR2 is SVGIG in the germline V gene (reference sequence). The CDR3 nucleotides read TGTGCCTGGATGCAGGGGGCCGGGAACACTGAAGCTTTCTTT. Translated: CAWMQGAGNTEAFF.

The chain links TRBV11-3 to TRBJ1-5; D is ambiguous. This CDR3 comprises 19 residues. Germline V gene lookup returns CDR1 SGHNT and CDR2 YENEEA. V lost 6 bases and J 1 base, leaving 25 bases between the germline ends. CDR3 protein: CASRRVKGSTRLSNQPQHF. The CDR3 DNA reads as TGTGCCAGCAGAAGGGTCAAGGGCTCTACTAGATTAAGCAATCAGCCCCAGCATTTT. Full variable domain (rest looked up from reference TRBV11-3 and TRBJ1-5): EAGVVQSPRYKIIEKKQPVAFWCNPISGHNTLYWYLQNLGQGPELLIRYENEEAVDDSQLPKDRFSAERLKGVDSTLKIQPAELGDSAVYLCASRRVKGSTRLSNQPQHFGDGTRLSIL.

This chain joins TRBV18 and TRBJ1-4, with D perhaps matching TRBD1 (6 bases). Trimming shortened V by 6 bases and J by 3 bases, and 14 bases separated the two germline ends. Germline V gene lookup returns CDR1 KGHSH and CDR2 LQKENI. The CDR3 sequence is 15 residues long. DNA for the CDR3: TGTGCCAGCTCGCTCAAACAGGGACCTAATGAAAAACTGTTTTTT. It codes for CASSLKQGPNEKLFF. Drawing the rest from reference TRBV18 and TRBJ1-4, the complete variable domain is NAGVMQNPRHLVRRRGQEARLRCSPMKGHSHVYWYRQLPEEGLKFMVYLQKENIIDESGMPKERFSAEFPKEGPSILRIQQVVRGDSAAYFCASSLKQGPNEKLFFGSGTQLSVL.

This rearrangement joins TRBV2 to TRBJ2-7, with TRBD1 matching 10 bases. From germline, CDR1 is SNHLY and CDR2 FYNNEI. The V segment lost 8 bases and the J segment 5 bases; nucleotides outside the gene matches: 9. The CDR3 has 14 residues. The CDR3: CASDGDRGEDEQYF. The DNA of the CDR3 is TGTGCCAGCGATGGGGACAGGGGAGAGGACGAGCAGTACTTC.

The CDR3 is CASSSPGNQPQHF. CDR3 coding DNA: TGTGCCAGCAGTTCCCCAGGCAATCAGCCCCAGCATTTT. The chain uses TRBV28 and TRBJ1-5; D ambiguous. Trimming pared 4 bases from V and 2 bases from J, leaving 6 bases between. CDR1 is MDHEN, CDR2 SYDVKM, per germline. CDR3 length: 13 amino acids.

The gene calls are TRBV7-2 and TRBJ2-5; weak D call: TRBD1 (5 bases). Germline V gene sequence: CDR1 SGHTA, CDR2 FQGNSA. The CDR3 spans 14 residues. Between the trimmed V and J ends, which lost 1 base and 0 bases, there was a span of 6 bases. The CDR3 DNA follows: TGTGCCAGCAGCTTAGACAGGAACCAAGAGACCCAGTACTTC. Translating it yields CASSLDRNQETQYF.

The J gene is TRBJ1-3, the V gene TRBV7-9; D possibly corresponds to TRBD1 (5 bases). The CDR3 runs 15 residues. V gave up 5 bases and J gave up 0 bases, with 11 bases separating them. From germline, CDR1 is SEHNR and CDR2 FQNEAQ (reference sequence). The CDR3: CASSPGGNSGNTIYF. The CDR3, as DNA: TGTGCCAGCAGCCCGGGGGGGAACTCTGGAAACACCATATATTTT.

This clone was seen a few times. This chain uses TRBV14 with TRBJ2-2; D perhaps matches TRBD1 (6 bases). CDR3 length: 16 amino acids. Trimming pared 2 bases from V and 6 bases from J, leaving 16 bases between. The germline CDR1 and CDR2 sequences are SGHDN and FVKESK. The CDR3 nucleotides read TGTGCCAGCAGCCAATCCCTCACAGGGCTCGCCGGGGAGCTGTTTTTT. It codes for CASSQSLTGLAGELFF. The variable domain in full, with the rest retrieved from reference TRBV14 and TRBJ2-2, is EAGVTQFPSHSVIEKGQTVTLRCDPISGHDNLYWYRRVMGKEIKFLLHFVKESKQDESGMPNNRFLAERTGGTYSTLKVQPAELEDSGVYFCASSQSLTGLAGELFFGEGSRLTVL.

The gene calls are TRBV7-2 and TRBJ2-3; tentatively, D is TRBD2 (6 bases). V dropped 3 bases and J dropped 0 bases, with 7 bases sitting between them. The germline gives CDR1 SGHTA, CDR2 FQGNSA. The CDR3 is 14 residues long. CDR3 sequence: CASSLAGSTDTQYF. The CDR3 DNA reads TGTGCCAGCAGCTTGGCGGGGAGCACAGATACGCAGTATTTT. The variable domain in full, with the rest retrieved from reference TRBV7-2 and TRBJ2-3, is GAGVSQSPSNKVTEKGKDVELRCDPISGHTALYWYRQSLGQGLEFLIYFQGNSAPDKSGLPSDRFSAERTGGSVSTLTIQRTQQEDSAVYLCASSLAGSTDTQYFGPGTRLTVL.

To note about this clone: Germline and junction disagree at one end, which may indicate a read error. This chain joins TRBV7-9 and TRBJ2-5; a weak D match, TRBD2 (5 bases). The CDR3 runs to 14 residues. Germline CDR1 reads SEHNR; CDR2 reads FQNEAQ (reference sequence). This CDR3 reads CSSSLVGASETQYF. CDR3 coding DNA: TGTTCCAGCAGCTTAGTGGGAGCTTCAGAGACCCAGTACTTC.

DNA for the CDR3: TGTGCCACGGTCGACCAAGAGACCCAGTACTTC. Its translation: CATVDQETQYF. J is TRBJ2-5 and V is TRBV10-3; D gene uncertain. This CDR3 comprises 11 residues. Trimming left V 10 bases short and J 0 bases short, with 6 bases between. CDR1 is ENHRY, CDR2 SYGVKD, per germline.

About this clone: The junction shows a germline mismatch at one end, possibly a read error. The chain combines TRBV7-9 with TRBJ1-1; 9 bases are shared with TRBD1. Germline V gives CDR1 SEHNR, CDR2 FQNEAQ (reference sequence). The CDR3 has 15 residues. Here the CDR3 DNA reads TGTTCCAGCAGCTTTCCGGGACAGGGTAACACTGAAGCTTTCTTT. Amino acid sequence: CSSSFPGQGNTEAFF.

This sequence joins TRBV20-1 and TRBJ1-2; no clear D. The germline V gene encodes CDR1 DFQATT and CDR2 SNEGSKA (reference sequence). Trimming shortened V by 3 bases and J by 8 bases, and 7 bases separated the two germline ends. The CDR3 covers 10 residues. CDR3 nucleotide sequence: TGCAGTGCTAGTTTGGGCGGCTACACCTTC. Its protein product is CSASLGGYTF.

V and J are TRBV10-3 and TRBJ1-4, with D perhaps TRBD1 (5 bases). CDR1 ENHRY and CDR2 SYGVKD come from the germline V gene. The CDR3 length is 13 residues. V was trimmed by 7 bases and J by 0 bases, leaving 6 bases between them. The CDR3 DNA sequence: TGTGCCATCACGGGGGCAACTAATGAAAAACTGTTTTTT. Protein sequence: CAITGATNEKLFF.